The 14 T cell receptor beta chains below all came from one sample that was sequenced in a study of response to subunit inactivated influenza vaccine. MiXCR, applied by TCRdb to the RT-PCR reads, yields one record per CDR3 protein. The repertoire consists of more than 450,000 distinct CDR3 sequences, with approximately 12% occurring once and the leading ten covering about a tenth. Specimen: PBMCs from blood, collected on the day of vaccination. The receptors were gathered from a man aged 50 or older who received an inactivated influenza vaccine.

This clonotype was seen more than once but under ten times. The genes are TRBV5-1 and TRBJ1-1; D is unclear. Between the trimmed V and J ends, which lost 6 bases and 2 bases, there was a span of 17 bases. The CDR3 is 15 amino acids. The germline CDR1 and CDR2 sequences are SGHRS and YFSETQ. The CDR3 reads CASTPVPGYNTEAFF. The CDR3 DNA follows: TGCGCCAGCACCCCGGTCCCAGGATACAACACTGAAGCTTTCTTT. Supplemented by reference TRBV5-1 and TRBJ1-1, the full variable domain reads KAGVTQTPRYLIKTRGQQVTLSCSPISGHRSVSWYQQTPGQGLQFLFEYFSETQRNKGNFPGRFSGRQFSNSRSEMNVSTLELGDSALYLCASTPVPGYNTEAFFGQGTRLTVV.

The table lists this clonotype with a few counts. This sequence joins TRBV10-2 and TRBJ2-4; no firm D call. The ends were cut back, 10 bases at V and 1 base at J, with 23 bases in the middle. The CDR3 is 17 amino acids. The germline V gene encodes CDR1 WSHSY and CDR2 SAAADI. The CDR3 is CAIAPTTDHLAKNIQYF. CDR3 nucleotide sequence: TGCGCCATCGCACCAACGACTGATCATCTGGCCAAAAACATTCAGTACTTC.

V and J are TRBV7-8 and TRBJ2-3; TRBD2 matches at 11 bases. Losses at the gene ends were 5 bases for V and 6 bases for J; bases not matched to a gene: 19. This CDR3 spans 19 amino acids. The germline gives CDR1 SGHVS, CDR2 FQNEAQ. The CDR3 DNA sequence: TGTGCCAGCAGCCTAAAGGGGCCGGGACTAGCGGTGCTGGGGGATACGCAGTATTTT. Translation: CASSLKGPGLAVLGDTQYF.

This clonotype appeared a few times. This chain uses TRBV2 with TRBJ2-1, with TRBD2 identical over 8 bases. The V and J ends lost 3 bases and 2 bases, in that order; junction bases with no gene match: 3. The CDR3 sequence is 15 residues long. The germline V gene has CDR1 SNHLY and CDR2 FYNNEI. The CDR3 loop is CASSEVAGPYNEQFF. The CDR3 coding sequence is TGTGCCAGCAGTGAGGTAGCGGGACCCTACAATGAGCAGTTCTTC.

This clonotype has just a few counts. V is TRBV25-1 and J is TRBJ2-1; 8 nucleotides align to TRBD2. V shed 8 bases and J 4 bases; nucleotides not matched to a gene: 7. There are 14 residues in the CDR3. Germline V gene sequence: CDR1 MGHDK, CDR2 SYGVNS. For the CDR3, the DNA is TGTGCCAGCGGATATGGGACTAGGTACAATGAGCAGTTCTTC. This gives the protein CASGYGTRYNEQFF.

The chain employs TRBV4-2 and TRBJ2-5; weak D call: TRBD1 (5 bases). The CDR3 has 16 residues. Germline V gene data show CDR1 as LGHNA and CDR2 as YNFKEQ. The ends were cut back, 0 bases at V and 2 bases at J, with 13 bases in the middle. DNA of the CDR3: TGTGCCAGCAGCCAAGATTATGGGGCAGGGCAAGAGACCCAGTACTTC. Translating it yields CASSQDYGAGQETQYF.

V gene TRBV20-1 combines with J gene TRBJ2-1; the match to TRBD2 covers 12 bases. In germline, CDR1 is DFQATT, CDR2 SNEGSKA (reference sequence). This CDR3 has 15 amino acids. Trimming at V came to 4 bases and at J to 0 bases, leaving 1 base not matched to a gene. The CDR3 sequence: CSAKTSGSSYNEQFF. CDR3 nucleotides: TGCAGTGCTAAGACTAGCGGGAGCTCCTACAATGAGCAGTTCTTC.

A word on this clonotype: This may arise from a read error, as a much more abundant clone is one base away. V usage is TRBV24-1 and J usage is TRBJ2-7; 7 bases are a match to TRBD2. The CDR3 consists of 12 residues. CDR1 is KGHDR, CDR2 SFDVKD, per germline. CDR3 region: CATAGDSYEHYF. The CDR3 coding sequence is TGTGCCACTGCGGGGGACTCCTACGAGCATTACTTC.

The chain carries TRBV12-3 or TRBV12-4 and TRBJ2-5; D uncertain. The CDR3 is made up of 12 amino acids. Deletions cut 3 bases from V and 5 bases from J, with 7 bases between. The chain's CDR3 is CASSFRWETQYF. As DNA, the CDR3 is TGTGCCAGCAGTTTCAGGTGGGAGACCCAGTACTTC.

The chain is built from TRBV5-6 and TRBJ2-2; D gene unclear. Trimming cost V 1 base and J 4 bases, with 11 bases left between them. The CDR3 is 15 amino acids. Per germline, CDR1 SGHDT and CDR2 YYEEEE. The CDR3 sequence: CASSLLVTSTGELFF. CDR3 in DNA: TGTGCCAGCAGCTTGTTAGTCACTTCCACCGGGGAGCTGTTTTTT.

This chain uses TRBV9 with TRBJ1-2; D possibly corresponds to TRBD1 (6 bases). Germline V gene lookup returns CDR1 SGDLS and CDR2 YYNGEE. There are 15 residues in the CDR3. Trimming left V 3 bases short and J 2 bases short, with 14 bases between. CDR3: CASSGRSGANYGYTF. CDR3 nucleotide sequence: TGTGCCAGCAGCGGTAGGTCAGGGGCGAACTATGGCTACACCTTC.

This clonotype was recorded many times. This chain connects TRBV12-3 or TRBV12-4 to TRBJ2-4; the D is unclear. The CDR3 is 16 amino acids. V was trimmed by 1 base and J by 3 bases, leaving 13 bases between them. Here the CDR3 DNA reads TGTGCCAGCAGTTTAGTGGAGCTGGCGCTCAAAAACATTCAGTACTTC. This codes for CASSLVELALKNIQYF.

This clonotype was counted between two and nine times. This chain links TRBV7-6 with TRBJ2-2; D gene ambiguous. The CDR3 loop spans 14 amino acids. Germline lookup yields CDR1 SGHVS and CDR2 FNYEAQ. V lost 10 bases and J 3 bases, leaving 15 bases between the germline ends. CDR3 coding DNA: TGTGCCACCCGAAGAAGGGCGGACACCGGGGAGCTGTTTTTT. Its translation is CATRRRADTGELFF.

This clonotype appeared a few times. The chain has TRBV12-3 or TRBV12-4 and TRBJ1-1; weak D call: TRBD1 (5 bases). Trimming removed 3 bases from V and 4 bases from J, with 18 bases in between. The CDR3 extends over 16 amino acids. DNA of the CDR3: TGTGCCAGCAGTTTCCGGGGGTCGGGTGGGGTCACTGAAGCTTTCTTT. Its translation: CASSFRGSGGVTEAFF.